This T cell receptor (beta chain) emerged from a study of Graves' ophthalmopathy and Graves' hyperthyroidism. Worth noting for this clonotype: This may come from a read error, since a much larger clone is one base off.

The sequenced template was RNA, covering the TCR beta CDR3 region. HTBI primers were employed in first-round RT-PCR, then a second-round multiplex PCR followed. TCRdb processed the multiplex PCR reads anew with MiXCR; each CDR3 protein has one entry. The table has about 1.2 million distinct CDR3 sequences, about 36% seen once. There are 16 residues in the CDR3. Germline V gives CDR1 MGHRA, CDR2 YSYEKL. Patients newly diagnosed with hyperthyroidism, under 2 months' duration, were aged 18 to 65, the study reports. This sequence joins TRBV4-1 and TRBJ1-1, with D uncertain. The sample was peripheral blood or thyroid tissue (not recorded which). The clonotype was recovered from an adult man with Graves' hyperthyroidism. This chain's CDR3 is CAGGVTRGFRNTEAFF. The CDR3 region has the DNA TGTGCCGGCGGCGTGACCCGAGGGTTCAGGAACACTGAAGCTTTCTTT.